This T cell receptor beta chain was observed in a study of T cells after posttransplantation cyclophosphamide. Sequencing used immunoSEQ multiplex PCR; TCRdb keeps in-frame clones, though not all of them. This sample carries 9,500 to 13,000 clones and no singletons, and approximately 26% goes to the top ten. This CDR3 contains 15 residues. The ends were cut back, 0 bases at V and 4 bases at J, with 12 bases in the middle. Germline V gives CDR1 SGHAT, CDR2 FQNNGV. Busulfan-fludarabine conditioning, marrow transplant, and cyclophosphamide on days +3 and +4 were administered. The rearrangement links TRBV11-2 to TRBJ2-5; a weak D match, TRBD1 (6 bases). The sample was PBMCs, taken after allogeneic stem cell transplant with posttransplant cyclophosphamide. The clonotype comes from a female patient aged 40-50 years who received an allogeneic stem cell transplant from a related donor, was CMV-positive, and had no GVHD. The T cells may come from the graft donor. The CDR3, as DNA: TGTGCCAGCAGCTTAGATCACAGGGTGGGAGAGACCCAGTACTTC. This codes for CASSLDHRVGETQYF.